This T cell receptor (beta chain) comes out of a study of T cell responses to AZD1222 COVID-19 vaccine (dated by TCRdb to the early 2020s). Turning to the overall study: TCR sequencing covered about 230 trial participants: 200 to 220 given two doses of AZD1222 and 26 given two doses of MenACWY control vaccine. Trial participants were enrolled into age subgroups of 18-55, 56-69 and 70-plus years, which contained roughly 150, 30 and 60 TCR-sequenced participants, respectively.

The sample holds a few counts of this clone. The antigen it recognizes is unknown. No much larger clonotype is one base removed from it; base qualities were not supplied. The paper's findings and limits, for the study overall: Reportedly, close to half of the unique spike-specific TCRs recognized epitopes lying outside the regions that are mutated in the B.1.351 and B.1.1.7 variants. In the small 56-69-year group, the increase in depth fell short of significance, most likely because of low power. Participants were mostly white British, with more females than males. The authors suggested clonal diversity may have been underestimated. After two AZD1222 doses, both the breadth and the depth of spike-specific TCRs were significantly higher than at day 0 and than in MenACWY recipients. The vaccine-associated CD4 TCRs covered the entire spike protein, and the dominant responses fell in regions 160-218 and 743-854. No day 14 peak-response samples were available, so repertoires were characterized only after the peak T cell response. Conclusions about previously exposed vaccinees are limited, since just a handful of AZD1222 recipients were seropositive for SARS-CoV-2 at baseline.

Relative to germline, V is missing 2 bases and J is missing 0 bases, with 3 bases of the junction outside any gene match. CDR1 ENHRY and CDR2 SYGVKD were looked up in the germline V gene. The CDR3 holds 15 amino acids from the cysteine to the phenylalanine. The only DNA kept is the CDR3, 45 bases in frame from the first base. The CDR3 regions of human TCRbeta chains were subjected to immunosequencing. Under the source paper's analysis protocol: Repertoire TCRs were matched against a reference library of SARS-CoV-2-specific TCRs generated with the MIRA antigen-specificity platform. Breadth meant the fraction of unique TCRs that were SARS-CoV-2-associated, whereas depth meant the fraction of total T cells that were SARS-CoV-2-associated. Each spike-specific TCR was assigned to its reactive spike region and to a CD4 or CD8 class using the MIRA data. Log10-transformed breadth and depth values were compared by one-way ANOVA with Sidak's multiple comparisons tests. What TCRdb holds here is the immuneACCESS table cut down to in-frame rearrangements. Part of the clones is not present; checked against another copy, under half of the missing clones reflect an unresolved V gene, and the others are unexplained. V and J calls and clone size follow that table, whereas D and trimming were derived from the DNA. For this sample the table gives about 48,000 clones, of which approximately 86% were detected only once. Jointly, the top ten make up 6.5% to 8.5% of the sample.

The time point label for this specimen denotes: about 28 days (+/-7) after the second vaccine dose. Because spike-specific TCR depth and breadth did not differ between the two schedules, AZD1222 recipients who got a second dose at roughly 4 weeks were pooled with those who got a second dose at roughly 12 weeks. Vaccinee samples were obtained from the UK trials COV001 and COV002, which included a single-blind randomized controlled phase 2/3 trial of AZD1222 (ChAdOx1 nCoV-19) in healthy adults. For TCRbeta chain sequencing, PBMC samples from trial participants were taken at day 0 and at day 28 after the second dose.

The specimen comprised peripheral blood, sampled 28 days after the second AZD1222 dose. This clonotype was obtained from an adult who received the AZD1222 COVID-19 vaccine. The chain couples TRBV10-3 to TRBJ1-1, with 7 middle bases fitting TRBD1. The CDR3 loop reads CAISEAGGLNTEAFF. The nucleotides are TGTGCCATCAGTGAGGCAGGGGGACTGAACACTGAAGCTTTCTTT.